A selection of T cell receptor beta chains follows, all from one sample in a study of T cell responses to AZD1222 COVID-19 vaccine. Only in-frame clones appear in the TCRdb table, and some are missing; sequencing was by immunoSEQ multiplex PCR. The sample records over 150,000 clones, 90% being singletons. The sequences come from peripheral blood, collected on day 0 of AZD1222 vaccination. Every receptor here comes from an adult in good health. CDR3s include the opening cysteine and the closing phenylalanine or tryptophan. A D gene is named only where the DNA matches it firmly. For some rows the clone size is stated as once, few or many, or as a class when expanded; others skip it.

j_call v_call clone_size d_call cdr3_nt cdr3_aa
TRBJ1-5 TRBV18 . . TGTGCCAGCTCACAAGGGTATAGCAATCAGCCCCAGCATTTT CASSQGYSNQPQHF
TRBJ2-5 TRBV3-1/TRBV3-2 once TRBD2 TGTGCCAGCAGCCAGACCGTTAGCGGGGGGATTCAAGAGACCCAGTACTTC CASSQTVSGGIQETQYF
TRBJ2-3 TRBV7-9 . TRBD2 TGTGCCAGCAGCTCCTTAATGGGACTAGCGGGGGTCACAGATACGCAGTATTTT CASSSLMGLAGVTDTQYF
TRBJ1-2 TRBV7-8 few . TGTGCCAGCAGCTTAGATCCCAGGCCGTCGGCCTATGGCTACACCTTC CASSLDPRPSAYGYTF
TRBJ2-1 TRBV9 . . TGTGCCAGCAGCGTAGAGGGGGACCCAACCCCACCGAACAATGAGCAGTTCTTC CASSVEGDPTPPNNEQFF
TRBJ1-1 TRBV23-1 . TRBD1 TGCGCCAGCAGTCCCCGGGACAGGGATATCCCTGAAGCTTTCTTT CASSPRDRDIPEAFF
TRBJ2-1 TRBV11-3 once TRBD1 TGTGCCAGCAGCGCAAAAAGGGACAGTTACAATGAGCAGTTCTTC CASSAKRDSYNEQFF
TRBJ2-5 TRBV5-1 . . TGCGCCAGCAGCCCCACCCGGGGGATCGGAGAGACCCAGTACTTC CASSPTRGIGETQYF
TRBJ1-1 TRBV4-2 . . TGTGCCAGCAGCCATGCACAGGGTGAAGCTTTCTTT CASSHAQGEAFF
TRBJ2-6 TRBV5-1 . . TGCGCCAGCAGCCACGACACAGGGCGCGGGGCCAACGTCCTGACTTTC CASSHDTGRGANVLTF
TRBJ1-2 TRBV27 . TRBD1 TGTGCCAGCACCCCCCCGTGGCAGGGGGAAAGCTATGGCTACACCTTC CASTPPWQGESYGYTF
TRBJ1-2 TRBV19 . . TGTGCCAGACCAAGTCCCCCTTCGTCCAGCGATGGCTACACCTTC CARPSPPSSSDGYTF
TRBJ2-2 TRBV7-6 . . TGTGCCAGCAGCTTAGGCCTAAACACCGGGGAGCTGTTTTTT CASSLGLNTGELFF
TRBJ1-1 TRBV5-1 . . TGCGCCAGCCTGGCAGGACTGGGCAACACTGAAGCTTTCTTT CASLAGLGNTEAFF
TRBJ2-7 TRBV6-5 . TRBD1 TGTGCCAGCAGTTACGCGGACAGGAGGGAGCAGTACTTC CASSYADRREQYF
TRBJ2-7 TRBV27 . . TGTGCCAGCAGTTCAAAATACGAGCAGTACTTC CASSSKYEQYF
TRBJ2-3 TRBV5-4 . . TGTGCCAGCAGCTTTAGCTGGGATACGCAGTATTTT CASSFSWDTQYF
TRBJ1-1 TRBV4-3 few . TGCGCCAGCAGCCAAGATAGTCCATGGGACACTGAAGCTTTCTTT CASSQDSPWDTEAFF